This TCR beta chain is drawn from a study of T cells after yellow fever vaccination. Ten or more counts support this clonotype. Trimming left V 3 bases short and J 7 bases short, with 7 bases between. The CDR3 runs 13 residues. Germline CDR1 reads SGHTA; CDR2 reads FQGTGA. TCRdb processed the 5' RACE reads anew with MiXCR; each CDR3 protein has one entry. The sample includes 400,000 or so distinct CDR3 sequences, approximately 5.7% of them seen just once. The genes are TRBV7-3 and TRBJ1-6, with a possible D match to TRBD1 (5 bases). This receptor was taken from a man between 25 and 39 years old who received the YFV17D yellow fever vaccine. The starting material was PBMCs, obtained 5 days after the yellow fever booster vaccination. The CDR3 region has the DNA TGTGCCAGCAGCTTGGGGACCAATTCACCCCTCCACTTT. Translated: CASSLGTNSPLHF. Full variable domain (remainder filled in from reference TRBV7-3 and TRBJ1-6): GAGVSQTPSNKVTEKGKYVELRCDPISGHTALYWYRQSLGQGPEFLIYFQGTGAADDSGLPNDRFFAVRPEGSVSTLKIQRTERGDSAVYLCASSLGTNSPLHFGNGTRLTVT.